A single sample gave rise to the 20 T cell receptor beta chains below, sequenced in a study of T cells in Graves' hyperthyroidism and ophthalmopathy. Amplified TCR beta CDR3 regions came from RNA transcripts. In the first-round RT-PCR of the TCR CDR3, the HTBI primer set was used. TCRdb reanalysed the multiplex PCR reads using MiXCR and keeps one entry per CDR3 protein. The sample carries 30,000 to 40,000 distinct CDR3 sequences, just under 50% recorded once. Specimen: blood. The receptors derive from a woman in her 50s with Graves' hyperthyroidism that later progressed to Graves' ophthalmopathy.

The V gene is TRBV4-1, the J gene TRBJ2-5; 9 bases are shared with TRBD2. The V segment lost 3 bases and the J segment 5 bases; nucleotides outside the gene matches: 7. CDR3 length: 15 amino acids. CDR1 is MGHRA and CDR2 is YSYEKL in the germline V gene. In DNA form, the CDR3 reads TGCGCCAGCAGCCACGAACTAGCGGGCGTGGAGACCCAGTACTTC. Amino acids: CASSHELAGVETQYF.

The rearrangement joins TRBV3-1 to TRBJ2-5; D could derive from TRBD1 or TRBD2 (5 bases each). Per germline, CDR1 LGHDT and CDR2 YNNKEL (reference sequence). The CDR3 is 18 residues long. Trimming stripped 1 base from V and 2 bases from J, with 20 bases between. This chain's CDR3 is CASSQGLSTGAGQETQYF. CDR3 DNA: TGTGCCAGCAGCCAAGGACTCTCTACCGGGGCAGGGCAAGAGACCCAGTACTTC.

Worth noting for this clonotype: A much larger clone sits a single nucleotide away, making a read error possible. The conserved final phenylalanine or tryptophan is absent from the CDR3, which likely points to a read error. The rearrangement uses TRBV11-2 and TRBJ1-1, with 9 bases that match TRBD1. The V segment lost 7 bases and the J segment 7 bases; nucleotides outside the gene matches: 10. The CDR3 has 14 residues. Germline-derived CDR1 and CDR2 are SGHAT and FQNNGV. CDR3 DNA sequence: TGTGCCAGCAACAACAGGGGGCGCGATAATGAAGCTTTCTCT. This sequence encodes CASNNRGRDNEAFS.

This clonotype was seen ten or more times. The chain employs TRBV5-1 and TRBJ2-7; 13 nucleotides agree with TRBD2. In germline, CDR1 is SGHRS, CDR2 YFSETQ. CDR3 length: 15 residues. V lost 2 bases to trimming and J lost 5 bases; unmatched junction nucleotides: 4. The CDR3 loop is CASSLGLAGVNEQYF. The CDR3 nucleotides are TGCGCCAGCAGCTTAGGACTAGCGGGAGTCAACGAGCAGTACTTC.

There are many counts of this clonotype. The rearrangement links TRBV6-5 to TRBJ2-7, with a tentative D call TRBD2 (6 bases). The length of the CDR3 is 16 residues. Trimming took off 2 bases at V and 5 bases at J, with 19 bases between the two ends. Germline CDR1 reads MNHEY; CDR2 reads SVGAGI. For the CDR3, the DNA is TGTGCCAGCAGTTACGCCGCTTCCGCCGGGAGACACGAGCAGTACTTC. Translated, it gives CASSYAASAGRHEQYF.

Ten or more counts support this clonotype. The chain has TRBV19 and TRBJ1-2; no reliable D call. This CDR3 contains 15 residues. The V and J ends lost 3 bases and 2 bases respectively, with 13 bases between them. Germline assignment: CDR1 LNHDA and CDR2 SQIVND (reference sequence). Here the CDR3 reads CASSILVSGNYGYTF. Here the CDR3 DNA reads TGTGCCAGTAGTATCTTAGTGAGTGGGAACTATGGCTACACCTTC.

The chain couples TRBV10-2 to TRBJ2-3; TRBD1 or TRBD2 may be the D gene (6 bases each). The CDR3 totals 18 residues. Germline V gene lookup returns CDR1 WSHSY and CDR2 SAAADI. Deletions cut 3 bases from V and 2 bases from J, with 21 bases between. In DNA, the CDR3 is TGCGCCAGCAGTGACCCGTACGGGGGCAAAGACTACACAGATACGCAGTATTTT. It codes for CASSDPYGGKDYTDTQYF.

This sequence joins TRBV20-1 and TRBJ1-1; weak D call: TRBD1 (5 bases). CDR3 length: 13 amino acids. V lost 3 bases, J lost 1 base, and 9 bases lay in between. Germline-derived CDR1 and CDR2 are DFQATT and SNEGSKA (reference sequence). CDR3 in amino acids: CSASRDPNTEAFF. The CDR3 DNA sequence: TGCAGTGCTAGCCGGGACCCGAACACTGAAGCTTTCTTT.

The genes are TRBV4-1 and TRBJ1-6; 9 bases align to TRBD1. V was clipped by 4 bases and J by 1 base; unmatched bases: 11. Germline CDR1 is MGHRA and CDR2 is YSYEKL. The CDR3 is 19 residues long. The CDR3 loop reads CASSRVRDRERSYNSPLHF. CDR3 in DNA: TGCGCCAGCAGCCGCGTCCGGGACAGGGAGCGTTCCTATAATTCACCCCTCCACTTT.

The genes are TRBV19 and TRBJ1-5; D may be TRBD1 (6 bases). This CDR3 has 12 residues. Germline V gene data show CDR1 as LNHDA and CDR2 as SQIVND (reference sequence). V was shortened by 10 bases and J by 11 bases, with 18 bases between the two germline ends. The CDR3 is CATALMEGAQHF. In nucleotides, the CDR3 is TGTGCCACCGCCTTAATGGAGGGGGCCCAGCATTTT.

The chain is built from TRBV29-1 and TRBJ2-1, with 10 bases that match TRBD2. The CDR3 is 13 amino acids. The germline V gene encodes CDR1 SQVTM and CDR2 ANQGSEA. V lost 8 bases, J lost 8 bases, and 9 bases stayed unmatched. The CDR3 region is CSFLAGGRDEQFF. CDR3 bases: TGCAGCTTCTTAGCGGGAGGCCGGGATGAGCAGTTCTTC.

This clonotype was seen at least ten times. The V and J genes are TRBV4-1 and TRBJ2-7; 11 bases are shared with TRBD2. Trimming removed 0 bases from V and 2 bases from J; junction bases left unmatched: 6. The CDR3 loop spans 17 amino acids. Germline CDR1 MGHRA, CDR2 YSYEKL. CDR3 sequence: CASSQDGSSGRAYEQYF. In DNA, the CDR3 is TGCGCCAGCAGCCAAGATGGAAGTAGCGGGAGGGCCTACGAGCAGTACTTC.

Here the CDR3 reads CSATGHNTEAFF. CDR3 nucleotide sequence: TGCAGTGCTACCGGACATAACACTGAAGCTTTCTTT. The chain joins TRBV20-1 to TRBJ1-1, with D perhaps matching TRBD1 (5 bases). Germline CDR1 DFQATT, CDR2 SNEGSKA (reference sequence). This CDR3 has 12 amino acids. Deletions cut 4 bases from V and 2 bases from J, with 8 bases between.

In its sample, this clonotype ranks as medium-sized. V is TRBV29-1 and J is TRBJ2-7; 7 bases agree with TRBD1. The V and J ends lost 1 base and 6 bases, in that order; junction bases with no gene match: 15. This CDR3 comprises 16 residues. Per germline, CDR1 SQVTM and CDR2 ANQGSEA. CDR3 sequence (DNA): TGCAGCGTTGAAGGATCGGGGACAGCCAAGACCGGCGAGCAGTACTTC. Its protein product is CSVEGSGTAKTGEQYF.

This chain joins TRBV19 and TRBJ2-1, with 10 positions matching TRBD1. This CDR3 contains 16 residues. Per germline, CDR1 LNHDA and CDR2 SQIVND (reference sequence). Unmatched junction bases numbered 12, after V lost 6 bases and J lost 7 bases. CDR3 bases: TGTGCCAGTAGCTCGCTTCCGGGACAGGGGAAAAATGAGCAGTTCTTC. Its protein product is CASSSLPGQGKNEQFF.

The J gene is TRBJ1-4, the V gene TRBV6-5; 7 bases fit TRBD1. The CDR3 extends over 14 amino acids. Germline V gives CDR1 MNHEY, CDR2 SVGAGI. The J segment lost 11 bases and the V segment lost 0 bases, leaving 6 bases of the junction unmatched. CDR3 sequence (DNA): TGTGCCAGCAGTTACTCAGAGACAGGGAGGAAACTGTTTTTT. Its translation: CASSYSETGRKLFF.

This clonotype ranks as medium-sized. The CDR3 DNA reads as TGTGCCAGCAGTCGGGACAGGGGCTCCTACGAGCAGTACTTC. Translating gives CASSRDRGSYEQYF. V usage is TRBV2 and J usage is TRBJ2-7, with TRBD1 identical over 10 bases. Germline assignment: CDR1 SNHLY and CDR2 FYNNEI. This CDR3 region has 14 residues. J was trimmed by 0 bases and V by 5 bases; bases with no gene match: 1.

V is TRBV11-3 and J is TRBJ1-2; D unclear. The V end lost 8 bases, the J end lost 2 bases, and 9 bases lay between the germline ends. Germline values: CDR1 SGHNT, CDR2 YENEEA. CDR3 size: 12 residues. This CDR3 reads CASSRENYGYTF. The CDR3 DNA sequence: TGTGCCAGCTCCAGAGAGAACTATGGCTACACCTTC.

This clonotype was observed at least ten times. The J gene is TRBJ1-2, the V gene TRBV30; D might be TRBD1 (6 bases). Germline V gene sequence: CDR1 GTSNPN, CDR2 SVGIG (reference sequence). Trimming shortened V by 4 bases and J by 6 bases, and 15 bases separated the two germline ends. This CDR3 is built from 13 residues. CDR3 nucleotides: TGTGCCTGGATGCTAGGGGGGGTTCATGGCTACACCTTC. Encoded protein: CAWMLGGVHGYTF.

The CDR3 nucleotides are TGTGCCAGCAGTGAACTCCCAGCCGGGGAGCTGTTTTTT. This encodes CASSELPAGELFF. The chain links TRBV6-1 to TRBJ2-2; D is undetermined. The germline V and J ends were trimmed by 2 bases and 6 bases, with 7 bases remaining between them. The CDR3 spans 13 residues. CDR1 and CDR2 (germline): MNHNS, SASEGT.